A single sample is the source of the 22 T cell receptor beta chains below, sequenced in a study of blood T cell repertoires in COVID-19 (dated by TCRdb to 2019 to 2021). The library was obtained by the immunoSEQ multiplex PCR assay. This is the immuneACCESS table as TCRdb keeps it, with only in-frame sequences that have V and J called. A part of the clones is gone; compared with another copy, unresolved V genes explain less than half, and the rest is unexplained. Counted in this sample were around 350,000 clones; around 86% of them appeared once. Jointly, the top ten make up about 2.9% of the sample. What was sequenced was peripheral blood. The receptor set was obtained from a human donor in a cohort sampled during active COVID-19.

CDR3 DNA: TGTGCCACCAGTTCGGGACTAGCGGGAATCTACGAGCAGTACTTC. Its translation: CATSSGLAGIYEQYF. The chain has TRBV24-1 and TRBJ2-7; 13 bases fit TRBD2. Germline assignment: CDR1 KGHDR and CDR2 SFDVKD. V lost 6 bases, J lost 3 bases, and 4 bases stayed unmatched. The CDR3 length is 15 residues.

V is TRBV6-5 and J is TRBJ1-1, with D uncertain. The CDR3 totals 14 residues. Deletions cut 4 bases from V and 4 bases from J, with 13 bases between. Germline assignment: CDR1 MNHEY and CDR2 SVGAGI. As DNA, the CDR3 is TGTGCCAGCAGTTTAAGCGGTTCGACCACTGAAGCTTTCTTT. The encoded protein is CASSLSGSTTEAFF.

A note on this clone: A much bigger clone sits one base away, suggesting this may be a read error. The gene calls are TRBV2 and TRBJ2-7; 12 bases line up with TRBD2. The CDR3 contains 15 residues. Looked up from germline, CDR1 is SNHLY and CDR2 is FYNNEI. The ends lost 2 bases at V and 2 bases at J; junction bases unmatched: 1. CDR3 residues: CASSEPSGGAYEQYF. Here the CDR3 DNA reads TGTGCCAGCAGTGAACCTAGCGGGGGGGCCTACGAGCAGTACTTC.

This clone was seen a few times. The rearrangement joins TRBV14 to TRBJ1-6; D perhaps matches TRBD1 (5 bases). Trimming took off 4 bases at V and 2 bases at J, with 12 bases between the two ends. The V gene's germline CDR1 is SGHDN and CDR2 FVKESK. The CDR3 consists of 16 residues. CDR3: CASSPTAGTYNSPLHF. The CDR3 DNA is TGTGCCAGCAGCCCAACTGCAGGGACCTATAATTCACCCCTCCACTTT.

The rearrangement links TRBV19 to TRBJ2-7; 8 nucleotides line up with TRBD1. This CDR3 contains 15 residues. V lost 4 bases and J lost 2; bases outside the gene matches: 7. In germline, CDR1 is LNHDA, CDR2 SQIVND (reference sequence). CDR3 bases: TGTGCCAGTAGTACCTCGACAGGGGCCCCCTACGAGCAGTACTTC. This gives the protein CASSTSTGAPYEQYF.

This rearrangement joins TRBV28 to TRBJ2-7, with 10 bases that match TRBD2. V lost 6 bases to trimming and J lost 0 bases; unmatched junction nucleotides: 11. The CDR3 is 17 residues long. Germline CDR1 MDHEN, CDR2 SYDVKM. CDR3 amino acids: CASSKGTSVMSSYEQYF. In DNA, the CDR3 is TGTGCCAGCAGCAAAGGGACTAGCGTCATGAGCTCCTACGAGCAGTACTTC.

The chain recombines TRBV5-4 with TRBJ1-5; tentative D call: TRBD1 (6 bases). Germline V gene lookup returns CDR1 SGHNT and CDR2 YYREEE (reference sequence). The CDR3 consists of 17 residues. The V and J ends lost 1 base and 0 bases respectively, with 14 bases between them. The CDR3 spells CASSLLGTSYSNQPQHF. CDR3 in DNA: TGTGCCAGCAGCTTGCTTGGGACATCCTATAGCAATCAGCCCCAGCATTTT.

This chain joins TRBV5-1 and TRBJ2-7, with D uncertain. The germline V gene encodes CDR1 SGHRS and CDR2 YFSETQ. The CDR3 contains 14 residues. Trimming left V 0 bases short and J 4 bases short, with 11 bases between. The chain's CDR3 is CASSLAERPYEQYF. As DNA, the CDR3 is TGCGCCAGCAGCTTGGCGGAGCGACCATACGAGCAGTACTTC.

The chain recombines TRBV2 with TRBJ2-5; 9 bases fit TRBD2. Trimming at V came to 8 bases and at J to 0 bases, leaving 7 bases not matched to a gene. This CDR3 comprises 15 residues. Germline V gene lookup returns CDR1 SNHLY and CDR2 FYNNEI. Written as DNA, the CDR3 is TGTGCCAGCTGGGGTGCGGGAGGGTACCAAGAGACCCAGTACTTC. This gives the protein CASWGAGGYQETQYF.

This chain connects TRBV5-5 to TRBJ2-1; 11 bases align to TRBD2. Germline V CDR1 and CDR2: SGHKS, YYEKEE (reference sequence). Trimming at V came to 0 bases and at J to 5 bases, leaving 4 bases not matched to a gene. The CDR3 loop spans 16 amino acids. CDR3 in amino acids: CASSLALTSGNNEQFF. CDR3 DNA: TGTGCCAGCAGCTTGGCGCTGACTAGCGGGAACAATGAGCAGTTCTTC. Filled out from reference TRBV5-5 and TRBJ2-1, the complete variable domain reads DAGVTQSPTHLIKTRGQQVTLRCSPISGHKSVSWYQQVLGQGPQFIFQYYEKEERGRGNFPDRFSARQFPNYSSELNVNALLLGDSALYLCASSLALTSGNNEQFFGPGTRLTVL.

The chain employs TRBV10-3 and TRBJ1-5, with D perhaps matching TRBD1 (5 bases). Germline CDR1 is ENHRY and CDR2 is SYGVKD. The CDR3 has 13 amino acids. V was trimmed by 8 bases and J by 6 bases, leaving 14 bases between them. The CDR3 protein is CAIQAGPGQPQHF. The CDR3 region has the DNA TGTGCCATCCAGGCGGGGCCGGGTCAGCCCCAGCATTTT.

V usage is TRBV27 and J usage is TRBJ2-7; possibly TRBD2 for D (5 bases). Trimming pared 6 bases from V and 2 bases from J, leaving 23 bases between. Germline V gene lookup returns CDR1 MNHEY and CDR2 SMNVEV (reference sequence). The CDR3 extends over 17 amino acids. CDR3 in DNA: TGTGCCAGCAGGCAGACATTCGCGGCGGGCAGGACCTACGAGCAGTACTTC. Its translation: CASRQTFAAGRTYEQYF.

The chain couples TRBV6-6 to TRBJ1-1; maybe TRBD1 (5 bases). Germline V gives CDR1 MNHNY, CDR2 SVGAGI (reference sequence). Trimming cost V 10 bases and J 4 bases, with 16 bases left between them. This CDR3 region has 13 residues. CDR3 in amino acids: CATGRGEATEAFF. CDR3 nucleotide sequence: TGTGCCACAGGGCGGGGCGAGGCCACTGAAGCTTTCTTT.

The V and J genes are TRBV28 and TRBJ2-3; 7 bases are a match to TRBD1. The CDR3 loop spans 14 amino acids. V was clipped by 3 bases and J by 4 bases; unmatched bases: 4. In germline, CDR1 is MDHEN, CDR2 SYDVKM. The CDR3 coding sequence is TGTGCCAGCAGTTTCGGACAGGAGGCAGATACGCAGTATTTT. Translated, it gives CASSFGQEADTQYF.

The rearrangement joins TRBV25-1 to TRBJ2-7; D might be TRBD2 (6 bases). The V and J ends lost 8 bases and 7 bases respectively, with 18 bases between them. The CDR3 extends over 13 amino acids. Germline lookup yields CDR1 MGHDK and CDR2 SYGVNS. The CDR3 sequence: CASATTGAGEQYF. The CDR3 DNA follows: TGTGCCAGCGCTACGACGGGAGCAGGGGAGCAGTACTTC.

This chain uses TRBV3-1 (or the pseudogene TRBV3-2) with TRBJ1-2, with 7 bases identical to TRBD1. V was pared by 1 base and J by 8 bases, with 7 bases of the junction left unmatched. This CDR3 has 14 amino acids. Germline assignment: CDR1 LGHDT and CDR2 YNNKEL (reference sequence). CDR3 loop: CASSQVPDRAGYTF. In nucleotides, the CDR3 is TGTGCCAGCAGCCAAGTTCCCGACAGGGCCGGCTACACCTTC.

DNA for the CDR3: TGCGCCAGCAGCTTGGTTCGGGGAAGTCATGGCTACACCTTC. Translating gives CASSLVRGSHGYTF. V is TRBV5-1 and J is TRBJ1-2; D remains ambiguous. Germline lookup yields CDR1 SGHRS and CDR2 YFSETQ. The CDR3 is made up of 14 amino acids. Trimming removed 0 bases at V and 6 bases at J, with 12 bases between.

This clone was counted a few times. The J gene is TRBJ2-5, the V gene TRBV7-7, with 9 bases lining up with TRBD1. J was trimmed by 2 bases and V by 1 base; bases with no gene match: 5. CDR1 SSHAT and CDR2 FNYEAQ come from the germline V gene (reference sequence). The CDR3 extends over 16 amino acids. The CDR3 DNA reads TGTGCCAGCAGCTTAGGAACAGGGGGCCAACAAGAGACCCAGTACTTC. This encodes CASSLGTGGQQETQYF.

The V and J genes are TRBV2 and TRBJ1-2; possibly TRBD1 for D (5 bases). The ends were cut back, 7 bases at V and 8 bases at J, with 14 bases in the middle. The germline V gene encodes CDR1 SNHLY and CDR2 FYNNEI. The CDR3 is 12 amino acids. Here the CDR3 DNA reads TGTGCCAGCAACCCAGACAGCTACGGCTACACCTTC. The encoded protein is CASNPDSYGYTF.

The chain joins TRBV10-3 to TRBJ2-7, with 11 positions matching TRBD1. CDR3 length: 13 residues. V was pared by 6 bases and J by 9 bases, with 7 bases of the junction left unmatched. The germline CDR1 and CDR2 sequences are ENHRY and SYGVKD. CDR3 nucleotides: TGTGCCATCAGGGGGGGACAGGGGGACGGGCAGTACTTC. Translation gives CAIRGGQGDGQYF.

The chain couples TRBV2 to TRBJ1-2; possibly TRBD1 for D (6 bases). CDR1 and CDR2 from the germline V gene are SNHLY and FYNNEI. The CDR3 sequence is 13 residues long. The V end lost 8 bases, the J end lost 6 bases, and 16 bases lay between the germline ends. The CDR3 region is CASFDRPVDGYTF. In DNA form, the CDR3 reads TGTGCCAGCTTTGACAGGCCCGTCGATGGCTACACCTTC. The full variable domain, in which reference TRBV2 and TRBJ1-2 provide the parts outside the CDR3, is EPEVTQTPSHQVTQMGQEVILRCVPISNHLYFYWYRQILGQKVEFLVSFYNNEISEKSEIFDDQFSVERPDGSNFTLKIRSTKLEDSAMYFCASFDRPVDGYTFGSGTRLTVV.

Here the CDR3 reads CASADSSYNEQFF. In nucleotides, the CDR3 is TGTGCCAGCGCCGATAGCTCCTACAATGAGCAGTTCTTC. The chain joins TRBV7-9 to TRBJ2-1, with no clear D. The CDR3 spans 13 residues. CDR1 and CDR2 (germline): SEHNR, FQNEAQ (reference sequence). V was cut by 8 bases and J by 0 bases, with 8 bases left in between.